These 23 T cell receptor beta chains share one sample of origin, sequenced in a study of OX40 agonist ivuxolimab in advanced cancers. The data were produced by immunoSEQ multiplex PCR, yet TCRdb's version contains in-frame clones alone and is incomplete. This table has approximately 65,000 clones, roughly 80% appearing once. The material sequenced was CD4+ or CD8+ T cells sorted from blood, taken in a trial of the OX40 agonist ivuxolimab. These receptors came from an adult with an advanced solid tumor such as melanoma, head and neck, liver or kidney cancer.

The V call is TRBV4-2, the J call TRBJ1-5; possibly TRBD1 for D (5 bases). V lost 0 bases to trimming and J lost 8 bases, with 14 bases between them. Germline-derived CDR1 and CDR2 are LGHNA and YNFKEQ. The CDR3 length is 15 residues. For the CDR3, the DNA is TGTGCCAGCAGCCAAGAGGGGACGCGGGGGGAGCCCCAGCATTTT. The encoded protein is CASSQEGTRGEPQHF.

The chain carries TRBV19 and TRBJ1-5; D remains unclear. Germline V gene sequence: CDR1 LNHDA, CDR2 SQIVND (reference sequence). The CDR3 has 14 residues. The V and J ends lost 5 bases and 6 bases respectively, with 14 bases between them. The DNA for the CDR3 is TGTGCCAGTAGTGGAGCCCCAGAGGGTCAGCCCCAGCATTTT. Its translation is CASSGAPEGQPQHF.

V is TRBV4-1 and J is TRBJ2-3, with TRBD2 identical over 8 bases. Germline V gives CDR1 MGHRA, CDR2 YSYEKL. Unmatched junction bases numbered 10, after V lost 1 base and J lost 4 bases. This CDR3 spans 17 amino acids. CDR3 coding DNA: TGCGCCAGCAGCCAAGCCAGCGGGAGATTACTGGCAGATACGCAGTATTTT. This sequence encodes CASSQASGRLLADTQYF.

This clone was picked up a small number of times. The CDR3 protein is CAVRDRGPNQPQHF. Here the CDR3 DNA reads TGTGCCGTTAGGGACAGGGGGCCGAATCAGCCCCAGCATTTT. This chain connects TRBV2 to TRBJ1-5; 12 positions match TRBD1. V lost 11 bases and J lost 4; bases outside the gene matches: 6. In germline, CDR1 is SNHLY, CDR2 FYNNEI. The CDR3 loop spans 14 amino acids. Full variable domain (remainder filled in from reference TRBV2 and TRBJ1-5): EPEVTQTPSHQVTQMGQEVILRCVPISNHLYFYWYRQILGQKVEFLVSFYNNEISEKSEIFDDQFSVERPDGSNFTLKIRSTKLEDSAMYFCAVRDRGPNQPQHFGDGTRLSIL.

The V call is TRBV28, the J call TRBJ1-5; no definite D call. The CDR3 loop spans 14 amino acids. CDR1 is MDHEN and CDR2 is SYDVKM in the germline V gene. Trimming took off 2 bases at V and 6 bases at J, with 11 bases between the two ends. The DNA for the CDR3 is TGTGCCAGCAGTTTAGCGAGGGAAGGTCAGCCCCAGCATTTT. Amino acid sequence: CASSLAREGQPQHF.

V is TRBV28 and J is TRBJ2-7; D not resolved. Germline-derived CDR1 and CDR2 are MDHEN and SYDVKM. Between the trimmed V and J ends, which lost 6 bases and 0 bases, there was a span of 18 bases. CDR3 length: 16 amino acids. The CDR3, as DNA: TGTGCCAGCAGCCTCCCTACAGATTCTAGCTCCTACGAGCAGTACTTC. Amino acids: CASSLPTDSSSYEQYF. Based on the CDR3 plus reference TRBV28 and TRBJ2-7, the full variable domain is DVKVTQSSRYLVKRTGEKVFLECVQDMDHENMFWYRQDPGLGLRLIYFSYDVKMKEKGDIPEGYSVSREKKERFSLILESASTNQTSMYLCASSLPTDSSSYEQYFGPGTRLTVT.

The genes are TRBV2 and TRBJ2-1, with D perhaps matching TRBD2 (6 bases). Germline V gene sequence: CDR1 SNHLY, CDR2 FYNNEI. V lost 5 bases and J lost 5, with 7 bases in between. The CDR3 runs to 12 residues. In DNA, the CDR3 is TGTGCCAGCAGTCGGACTAACAATGAGCAGTTCTTC. Encoded protein: CASSRTNNEQFF. The entire variable domain, with the rest obtained from reference TRBV2 and TRBJ2-1, is as follows: EPEVTQTPSHQVTQMGQEVILRCVPISNHLYFYWYRQILGQKVEFLVSFYNNEISEKSEIFDDQFSVERPDGSNFTLKIRSTKLEDSAMYFCASSRTNNEQFFGPGTRLTVL.

The chain employs TRBV5-5 and TRBJ1-5; TRBD1 is a possible D gene (6 bases). The CDR3 totals 16 residues. Germline CDR1 SGHKS, CDR2 YYEKEE (reference sequence). V was cut by 4 bases and J by 7 bases, with 21 bases left in between. DNA of the CDR3: TGTGCCAGCAGCGGGGGGGCCCGGACGTTGGGCCAGCCCCAGCATTTT. This codes for CASSGGARTLGQPQHF.

This sequence joins TRBV5-8 and TRBJ1-2, with a weak D call TRBD1 (5 bases). The V gene's germline CDR1 is SGHTS and CDR2 YDEGEE. Deletions cut 0 bases from V and 2 bases from J, with 14 bases between. There are 16 residues in the CDR3. As DNA, the CDR3 is TGTGCCAGCAGCTTGGCGGCCGGGGGACGGAACTATGGCTACACCTTC. Residues: CASSLAAGGRNYGYTF. Based on the CDR3 plus reference TRBV5-8 and TRBJ1-2, the full variable domain is EAGVTQSPTHLIKTRGQQATLRCSPISGHTSVYWYQQALGLGLQFLLWYDEGEERNRGNFPPRFSGRQFPNYSSELNVNALELEDSALYLCASSLAAGGRNYGYTFGSGTRLTVV.

Turning to this clone: The identical CDR3 is also encoded by other nucleotide sequences in the sample. The chain recombines TRBV4-1 with TRBJ2-2, with D perhaps matching TRBD1 or TRBD2 (6 bases each). From germline, CDR1 is MGHRA and CDR2 YSYEKL. V dropped 1 base and J dropped 5 bases, with 11 bases sitting between them. CDR3 length: 15 residues. The CDR3 protein is CASSQVGGGTGELFF. The CDR3 DNA sequence: TGCGCCAGCAGCCAAGTGGGGGGCGGGACCGGGGAGCTGTTTTTT.

The chain employs TRBV5-1 and TRBJ2-1, with TRBD1 identical over 7 bases. The V segment lost 4 bases and the J segment 3 bases; nucleotides outside the gene matches: 7. CDR3 size: 15 residues. Per germline, CDR1 SGHRS and CDR2 YFSETQ. CDR3 loop: CASSPGGQVYNEQFF. Here the CDR3 DNA reads TGCGCCAGCAGCCCCGGAGGACAGGTCTACAATGAGCAGTTCTTC.

The V and J genes are TRBV20-1 and TRBJ2-3; D not certain. Trimming removed 5 bases at V and 3 bases at J, with 6 bases between. This CDR3 has 11 residues. Germline V gene data show CDR1 as DFQATT and CDR2 as SNEGSKA (reference sequence). CDR3 region: CSARKTDTQYF. Here the CDR3 DNA reads TGCAGTGCTCGGAAAACAGATACGCAGTATTTT.

The chain uses TRBV4-1 and TRBJ2-1; D call uncertain. The V end lost 0 bases, the J end lost 6 bases, and 9 bases lay between the germline ends. Germline V CDR1 and CDR2: MGHRA, YSYEKL. The CDR3 is 14 residues long. This chain's CDR3 is CASSQEGPLNEQFF. CDR3 DNA: TGCGCCAGCAGCCAAGAAGGTCCCCTCAATGAGCAGTTCTTC.

With respect to this clone: Additional DNA sequences in this sample encode the identical CDR3. The V and J genes are TRBV27 and TRBJ1-2, with 7 bases identical to TRBD1. The germline V gene encodes CDR1 MNHEY and CDR2 SMNVEV (reference sequence). The CDR3 contains 14 residues. V dropped 5 bases and J dropped 2; count of bases not matched to a gene: 5. In nucleotides, the CDR3 is TGTGCCAGCAGTCTTCAGGGGGGCAACTATGGCTACACCTTC. Protein sequence: CASSLQGGNYGYTF.

This clone has only a few counts. V usage is TRBV6-5 and J usage is TRBJ1-3, with a possible D match to TRBD1 (6 bases). The CDR3 runs 14 residues. Trimming removed 6 bases from V and 3 bases from J, with 12 bases in between. Per germline, CDR1 MNHEY and CDR2 SVGAGI. The CDR3 spells CASSRTVNGNTIYF. The CDR3 DNA reads TGTGCCAGCAGCAGGACAGTCAATGGAAACACCATATATTTT.

The chain links TRBV5-1 to TRBJ2-3; TRBD1 matches 7 bases. The V gene's germline CDR1 is SGHRS and CDR2 YFSETQ. With 4 bases clipped from V and 0 bases from J, the junction kept 8 bases outside the gene matches. The CDR3 contains 16 residues. CDR3 DNA sequence: TGCGCCAGCAGCCCTGGGACAGTCTCTAGCACAGATACGCAGTATTTT. It specifies CASSPGTVSSTDTQYF.

In DNA, the CDR3 is TGTGCCAGCAGCCACCCGACAGGAAAGCAGTACTTC. Its translation is CASSHPTGKQYF. V is TRBV7-3 and J is TRBJ2-7; perhaps TRBD1 as D (6 bases). CDR3 size: 12 residues. Germline values: CDR1 SGHTA, CDR2 FQGTGA. Trimming left V 5 bases short and J 8 bases short, with 13 bases between.

This clone was detected only once. The genes are TRBV4-1 and TRBJ2-1; TRBD2 matches 10 bases. The CDR3 runs 15 residues. Germline trimming cut 3 bases from V and 8 bases from J; bases unmatched to any gene: 7. Germline CDR1 and CDR2: MGHRA and YSYEKL. The CDR3 loop reads CASSHQGLARDEQFF. CDR3 nucleotide sequence: TGCGCCAGCAGCCACCAGGGACTAGCGAGAGATGAGCAGTTCTTC.

The genes are TRBV10-1 and TRBJ2-3, with 8 bases aligning to TRBD2. The CDR3 is 14 residues long. Germline V CDR1 and CDR2: WNHNN, SYGVQD (reference sequence). V dropped 0 bases and J dropped 5; count of bases not matched to a gene: 1. CDR3 residues: CASSESTSEDTQYF. The CDR3 DNA follows: TGCGCCAGCAGTGAGTCGACTAGCGAAGATACGCAGTATTTT.

V gene TRBV7-2 combines with J gene TRBJ1-1; maybe TRBD1 (5 bases). This CDR3 comprises 14 residues. Looked up from germline, CDR1 is SGHTA and CDR2 is FQGNSA. The V end was cut by 3 bases, the J end by 2 bases, with 10 bases between. The CDR3 region is CASSLGGTNTEAFF. In DNA, the CDR3 is TGTGCCAGCAGCTTGGGGGGGACCAACACTGAAGCTTTCTTT.

The CDR3: CASTTIQGTDTQYF. The CDR3 DNA sequence: TGTGCCAGCACCACAATACAGGGAACAGATACGCAGTATTTT. The chain combines TRBV28 with TRBJ2-3; D may be TRBD1 (6 bases). The germline V gene encodes CDR1 MDHEN and CDR2 SYDVKM. Trimming pared 7 bases from V and 3 bases from J, leaving 14 bases between. This CDR3 is 14 amino acids long.

The rearrangement joins TRBV7-9 to TRBJ1-1; TRBD1 might be the D (5 bases). The germline V gene encodes CDR1 SEHNR and CDR2 FQNEAQ (reference sequence). The CDR3 is 12 residues long. Trimming cost V 1 base and J 6 bases, with 6 bases left between them. The CDR3 DNA follows: TGTGCCAGCAGCTTAGAGGGACCTGAAGCTTTCTTT. Protein product: CASSLEGPEAFF.

The chain recombines TRBV6-1 with TRBJ1-1, with a possible D match to TRBD1 (5 bases). CDR1 is MNHNS and CDR2 is SASEGT in the germline V gene. V lost 1 base to trimming and J lost 1 base, with 7 bases between them. This CDR3 is 14 amino acids long. The CDR3 protein is CASSEGQTNTEAFF. The CDR3 DNA is TGTGCCAGCAGTGAAGGACAGACGAACACTGAAGCTTTCTTT.